This T cell receptor beta chain emerged from a study of T cells in localized non-small cell lung cancer. Germline trimming cut 3 bases from V and 2 bases from J; bases unmatched to any gene: 7. CDR1 and CDR2 (germline): SGHAT, FQNNGV. The CDR3 spans 16 residues. Method: immunoSEQ multiplex PCR; TCRdb's copy keeps in-frame clones and lacks some. Of 30,000 to 35,000 clones listed, 93% are singletons. The chain couples TRBV11-2 to TRBJ2-3; 8 nucleotides agree with TRBD2. The specimen was peripheral blood, collected before any cancer treatment. The receptor comes from a female donor of 60 years or more with stage I lung adenocarcinoma. Here the CDR3 DNA reads TGTGCCAGCAGCTTCCCCGGGACTAGTGACACAGATACGCAGTATTTT. Amino acid sequence: CASSFPGTSDTDTQYF. Together with reference TRBV11-2 and TRBJ2-3, the CDR3 gives the full variable domain: EAGVAQSPRYKIIEKRQSVAFWCNPISGHATLYWYQQILGQGPKLLIQFQNNGVVDDSQLPKDRFSAERLKGVDSTLKIQPAKLEDSAVYLCASSFPGTSDTDTQYFGPGTRLTVL.